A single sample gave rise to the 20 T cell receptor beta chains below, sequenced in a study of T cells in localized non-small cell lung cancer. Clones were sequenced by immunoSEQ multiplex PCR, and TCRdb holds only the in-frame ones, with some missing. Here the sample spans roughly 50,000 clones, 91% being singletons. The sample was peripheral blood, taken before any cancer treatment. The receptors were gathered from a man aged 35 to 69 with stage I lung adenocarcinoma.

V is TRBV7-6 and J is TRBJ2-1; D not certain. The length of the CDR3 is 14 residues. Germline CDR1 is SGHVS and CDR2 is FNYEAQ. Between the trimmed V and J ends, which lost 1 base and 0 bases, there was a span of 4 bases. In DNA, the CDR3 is TGTGCCAGCAGCTTAGGGACCTCCTACAATGAGCAGTTCTTC. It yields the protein CASSLGTSYNEQFF.

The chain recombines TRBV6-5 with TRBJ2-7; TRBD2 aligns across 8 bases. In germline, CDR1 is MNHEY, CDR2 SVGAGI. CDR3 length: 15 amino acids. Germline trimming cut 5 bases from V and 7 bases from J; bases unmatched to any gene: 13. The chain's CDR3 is CASSPLRGVSYEQYF. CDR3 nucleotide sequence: TGTGCCAGCAGTCCCCTGCGGGGGGTAAGCTATGAGCAGTACTTC.

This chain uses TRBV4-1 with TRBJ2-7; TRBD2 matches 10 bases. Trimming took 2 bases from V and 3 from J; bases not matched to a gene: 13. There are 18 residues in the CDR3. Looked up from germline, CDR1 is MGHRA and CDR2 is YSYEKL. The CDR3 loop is CASSQSSGASGSVYEQYF. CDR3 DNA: TGCGCCAGCAGCCAATCATCAGGGGCTAGCGGGAGTGTCTACGAGCAGTACTTC.

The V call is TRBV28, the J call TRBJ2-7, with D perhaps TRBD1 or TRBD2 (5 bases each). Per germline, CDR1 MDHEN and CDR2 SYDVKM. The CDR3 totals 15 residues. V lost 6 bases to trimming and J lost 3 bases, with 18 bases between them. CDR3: CASRADIRELYEQYF. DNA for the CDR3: TGTGCCAGCAGAGCAGACATCAGGGAGCTCTACGAGCAGTACTTC. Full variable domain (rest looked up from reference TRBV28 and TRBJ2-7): DVKVTQSSRYLVKRTGEKVFLECVQDMDHENMFWYRQDPGLGLRLIYFSYDVKMKEKGDIPEGYSVSREKKERFSLILESASTNQTSMYLCASRADIRELYEQYFGPGTRLTVT.

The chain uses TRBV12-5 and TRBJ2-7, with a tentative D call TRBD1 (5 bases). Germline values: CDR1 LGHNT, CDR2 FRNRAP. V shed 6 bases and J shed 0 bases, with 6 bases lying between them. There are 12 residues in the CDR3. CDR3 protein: CASGRDSYEQYF. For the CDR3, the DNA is TGTGCTAGTGGCAGGGACTCCTACGAGCAGTACTTC.

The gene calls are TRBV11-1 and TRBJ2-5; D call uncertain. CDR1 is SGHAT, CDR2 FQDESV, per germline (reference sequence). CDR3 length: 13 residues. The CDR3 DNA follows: TGTGGGGTGTTTGAGGACCTCCAAGAGACCCAGTACTTC. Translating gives CGVFEDLQETQYF.

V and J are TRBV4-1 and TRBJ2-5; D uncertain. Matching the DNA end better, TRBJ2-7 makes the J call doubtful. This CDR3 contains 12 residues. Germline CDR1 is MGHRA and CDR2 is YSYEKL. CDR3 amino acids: CASSQDSPEQYF. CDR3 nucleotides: TGCGCCAGCAGCCAAGATTCGCCCGAGCAGTACTTC.

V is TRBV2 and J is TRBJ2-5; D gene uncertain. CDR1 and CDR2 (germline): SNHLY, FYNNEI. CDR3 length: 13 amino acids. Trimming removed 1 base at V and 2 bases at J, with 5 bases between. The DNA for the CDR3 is TGTGCCAGCAGTGAAGAGTGGCAAGAGACCCAGTACTTC. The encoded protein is CASSEEWQETQYF.

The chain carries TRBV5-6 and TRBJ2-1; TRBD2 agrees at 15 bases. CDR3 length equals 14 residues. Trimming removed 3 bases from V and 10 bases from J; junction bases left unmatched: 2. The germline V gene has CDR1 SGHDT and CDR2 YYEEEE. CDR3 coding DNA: TGTGCCAGCAGCTATGGACTAGCGGGAGGGGAGCAGTTCTTC. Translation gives CASSYGLAGGEQFF.

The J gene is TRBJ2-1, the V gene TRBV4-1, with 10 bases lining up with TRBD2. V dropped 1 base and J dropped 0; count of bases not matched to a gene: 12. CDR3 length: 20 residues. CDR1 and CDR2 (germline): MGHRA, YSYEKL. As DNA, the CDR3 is TGCGCCAGCAGCCAAGTGGGGCTAGCGGGAGCCCTAAGCTCCTACAATGAGCAGTTCTTC. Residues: CASSQVGLAGALSSYNEQFF.

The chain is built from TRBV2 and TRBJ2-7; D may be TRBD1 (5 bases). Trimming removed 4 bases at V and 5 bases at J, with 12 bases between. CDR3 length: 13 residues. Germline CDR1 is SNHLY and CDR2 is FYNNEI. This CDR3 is CASSAQGRDEQYF. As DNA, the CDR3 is TGTGCCAGCAGTGCTCAGGGAAGGGACGAGCAGTACTTC. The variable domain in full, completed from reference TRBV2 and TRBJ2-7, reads EPEVTQTPSHQVTQMGQEVILRCVPISNHLYFYWYRQILGQKVEFLVSFYNNEISEKSEIFDDQFSVERPDGSNFTLKIRSTKLEDSAMYFCASSAQGRDEQYFGPGTRLTVT.

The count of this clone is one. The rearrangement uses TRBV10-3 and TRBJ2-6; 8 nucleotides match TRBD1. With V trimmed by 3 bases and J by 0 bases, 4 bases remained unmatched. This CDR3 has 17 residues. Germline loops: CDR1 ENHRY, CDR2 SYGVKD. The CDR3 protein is CAISDRDRPSGANVLTF. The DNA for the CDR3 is TGTGCCATCAGTGACAGGGACAGGCCCTCTGGGGCCAACGTCCTGACTTTC.

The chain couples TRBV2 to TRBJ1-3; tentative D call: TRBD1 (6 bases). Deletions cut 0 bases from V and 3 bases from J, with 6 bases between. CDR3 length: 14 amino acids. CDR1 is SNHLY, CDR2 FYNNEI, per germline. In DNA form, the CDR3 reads TGTGCCAGCAGTGAAGCCAGGGGTGGAAACACCATATATTTT. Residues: CASSEARGGNTIYF.

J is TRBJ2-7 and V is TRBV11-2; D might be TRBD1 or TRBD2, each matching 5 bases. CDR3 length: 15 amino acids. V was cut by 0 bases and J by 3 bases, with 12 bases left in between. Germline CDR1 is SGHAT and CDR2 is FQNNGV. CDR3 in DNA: TGTGCCAGCAGCTTAGATCCGGGACGGATCTACGAGCAGTACTTC. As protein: CASSLDPGRIYEQYF.

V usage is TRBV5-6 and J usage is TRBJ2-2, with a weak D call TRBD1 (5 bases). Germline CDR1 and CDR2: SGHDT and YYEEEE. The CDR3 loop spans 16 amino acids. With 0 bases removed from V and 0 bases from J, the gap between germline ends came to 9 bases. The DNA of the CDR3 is TGTGCCAGCAGCTTGGATAGGGGTTCGAACACCGGGGAGCTGTTTTTT. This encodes CASSLDRGSNTGELFF.

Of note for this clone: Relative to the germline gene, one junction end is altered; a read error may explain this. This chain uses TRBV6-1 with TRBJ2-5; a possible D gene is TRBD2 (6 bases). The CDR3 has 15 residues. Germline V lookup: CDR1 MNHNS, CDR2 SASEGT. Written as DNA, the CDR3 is TGTGCCAGCAGTCGACGGAGGGACCCACAAGGGACCCAGTACTTC. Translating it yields CASSRRRDPQGTQYF.

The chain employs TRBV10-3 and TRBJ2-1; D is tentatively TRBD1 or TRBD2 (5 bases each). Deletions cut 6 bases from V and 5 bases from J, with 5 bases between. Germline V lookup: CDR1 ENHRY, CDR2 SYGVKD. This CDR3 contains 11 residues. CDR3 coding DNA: TGTGCCATCAGGGGGGACAATGAGCAGTTCTTC. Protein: CAIRGDNEQFF.

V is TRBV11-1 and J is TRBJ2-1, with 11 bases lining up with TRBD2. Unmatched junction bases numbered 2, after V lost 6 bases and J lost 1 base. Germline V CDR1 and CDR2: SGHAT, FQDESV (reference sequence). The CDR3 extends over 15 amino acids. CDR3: CASRGLADSYNEQFF. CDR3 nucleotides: TGTGCCAGCAGGGGACTAGCGGATTCCTACAATGAGCAGTTCTTC.

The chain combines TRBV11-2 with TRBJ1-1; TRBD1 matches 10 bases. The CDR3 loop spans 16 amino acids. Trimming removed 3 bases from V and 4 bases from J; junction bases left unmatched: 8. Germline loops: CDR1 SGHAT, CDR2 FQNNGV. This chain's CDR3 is CASSFPTGGAGTEAFF. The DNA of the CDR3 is TGTGCCAGCAGCTTTCCGACAGGGGGCGCCGGCACTGAAGCTTTCTTT.

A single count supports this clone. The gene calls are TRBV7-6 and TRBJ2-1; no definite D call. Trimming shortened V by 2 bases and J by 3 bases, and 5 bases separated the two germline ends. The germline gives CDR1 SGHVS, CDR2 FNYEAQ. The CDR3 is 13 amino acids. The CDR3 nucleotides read TGTGCCAGCAGCTTAACTATCTACAATGAGCAGTTCTTC. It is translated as CASSLTIYNEQFF.